The source of this T cell receptor beta chain is a study of CD8 T cells in Susac syndrome. Germline V lookup: CDR1 DFQATT, CDR2 SNEGSKA (reference sequence). The CDR3 sequence is 16 residues long. V was clipped by 3 bases and J by 5 bases; unmatched bases: 12. RNA in amounts of roughly 0.5 to 1 ug was reverse transcribed with random hexamers. The immunoSEQ assay covered 54 Vbeta and 13 Jbeta segments for CDR3. TCRdb reanalysed the immunoSEQ multiplex PCR reads using MiXCR and keeps one entry per CDR3 protein. This table holds about 300,000 distinct CDR3 sequences, roughly 94% found once. FACS enriched CD8+ TEMRA cells, while bulk CD8+ and CD4+ were negatively isolated.

This TCR was sampled from a human donor with multiple sclerosis. Sequenced material: CD4+ T cells from PBMCs. J is TRBJ1-4 and V is TRBV20-1, with TRBD1 identical over 7 bases. CDR3 sequence reads: CSARGDNRDRNEKLFF. The CDR3 region has the DNA TGCAGTGCTAGGGGGGACAATAGGGACAGAAATGAAAAACTGTTTTTT.